These 23 T cell receptor beta chains were all obtained from the same sample, sequenced in a study of shared clonotypes between healthy human individuals. Libraries were prepared by immunoSEQ multiplex PCR; TCRdb keeps only in-frame clonotypes and omits some of them. The sample carries about 2.4 million clones, 90% to 95% recorded once. Sequences were obtained from naive CD4+ T cells sorted from blood. Subset reported: CD45RA+ positively selected. Every receptor here comes from a man younger than 30 in good health.

The chain couples TRBV7-2 to TRBJ1-1, with D maybe TRBD1 (6 bases). Germline CDR1 SGHTA, CDR2 FQGNSA. The CDR3 is 14 amino acids. Trimming took off 6 bases at V and 1 base at J, with 12 bases between the two ends. The CDR3 region has the DNA TGTGCCAGCAGTCGGACAGTTCAGAACACTGAAGCTTTCTTT. It translates to CASSRTVQNTEAFF.

This chain connects TRBV11-2 to TRBJ2-5; D remains unclear. The V and J ends lost 3 bases and 0 bases respectively, with 5 bases between them. The CDR3 has 13 amino acids. Germline CDR1 and CDR2: SGHAT and FQNNGV. Here the CDR3 reads CASSLAYQETQYF. In nucleotides, the CDR3 is TGTGCCAGCAGCTTGGCGTACCAAGAGACCCAGTACTTC.

Worth noting for this clone: This CDR3 is also generated by other DNA sequences in the sample. This sequence joins TRBV5-4 and TRBJ1-6, with D unresolved. V dropped 0 bases and J dropped 7 bases, with 5 bases sitting between them. The CDR3 covers 13 residues. CDR1 is SGHNT, CDR2 YYREEE, per germline (reference sequence). CDR3 DNA: TGTGCCAGCAGCTTGGAAAGCAATTCACCCCTCCACTTT. Translated, it gives CASSLESNSPLHF.

About this clone itself: Other DNA sequences within the sample encode an identical CDR3. The V and J genes are TRBV18 and TRBJ1-1, with a tentative D call TRBD1 (6 bases). The CDR3 consists of 13 residues. From germline, CDR1 is KGHSH and CDR2 LQKENI. The V gene lost 6 bases and the J gene lost 2 bases, with 10 bases spanning the gap. The CDR3 sequence is CASSQQGNTEAFF. CDR3 bases: TGTGCCAGCTCTCAACAGGGAAACACTGAAGCTTTCTTT.

V and J are TRBV5-5 and TRBJ1-5; D is undetermined. This CDR3 is 17 amino acids long. V lost 0 bases and J lost 3, with 16 bases in between. Germline lookup yields CDR1 SGHKS and CDR2 YYEKEE (reference sequence). CDR3 in amino acids: CASSLGVGTLTNQPQHF. The CDR3 bases are TGTGCCAGCAGCTTGGGGGTTGGCACGCTTACCAATCAGCCCCAGCATTTT.

CDR3 sequence (DNA): TGCGCCAGCAGCCAAGATTTAACAGGGTCGACCGGGGAGCTGTTTTTT. This codes for CASSQDLTGSTGELFF. This sequence joins TRBV4-1 and TRBJ2-2, with a tentative D call TRBD1 (6 bases). Germline V gives CDR1 MGHRA, CDR2 YSYEKL. V lost 0 bases, J lost 5 bases, and 13 bases lay in between. This CDR3 is 16 amino acids long.

The chain uses TRBV6-1 and TRBJ2-7; no clear D. The CDR3 has 12 amino acids. The ends were cut back, 8 bases at V and 5 bases at J, with 13 bases in the middle. Germline V CDR1 and CDR2: MNHNS, SASEGT. The CDR3 is CASRSQIDEQYF. The CDR3 region has the DNA TGTGCCAGCCGCAGTCAAATCGACGAGCAGTACTTC.

The chain couples TRBV5-4 to TRBJ1-6, with D perhaps matching TRBD1 (6 bases). V lost 9 bases and J lost 7, with 20 bases in between. Germline CDR1 and CDR2: SGHNT and YYREEE (reference sequence). The CDR3 extends over 15 amino acids. The chain's CDR3 is CATTYGGQENSPLHF. DNA of the CDR3: TGTGCCACCACTTATGGGGGGCAAGAGAATTCACCCCTCCACTTT.

This clone was seen a handful of times. This chain uses TRBV7-9 with TRBJ1-5; D is possibly TRBD1 (6 bases). In germline, CDR1 is SEHNR, CDR2 FQNEAQ (reference sequence). The CDR3 is 16 amino acids. V lost 1 base and J lost 1, with 11 bases in between. The DNA of the CDR3 is TGTGCCAGCAGCTTAGAAGGCAGGGGCAGCAATCAGCCCCAGCATTTT. It translates to CASSLEGRGSNQPQHF.

The rearrangement joins TRBV2 to TRBJ1-4; D may be TRBD1 (5 bases). CDR3 length: 14 amino acids. The germline V and J ends were trimmed by 8 bases and 3 bases, with 13 bases remaining between them. Germline loops: CDR1 SNHLY, CDR2 FYNNEI. CDR3 sequence (DNA): TGTGCCAGCGCCGGGGGGATCCCTAATGAAAAACTGTTTTTT. This translates into CASAGGIPNEKLFF.

The J gene is TRBJ2-1, the V gene TRBV27; D is perhaps TRBD2 (7 bases). V was cut by 5 bases and J by 15 bases, with 26 bases left in between. Germline V gives CDR1 MNHEY, CDR2 SMNVEV (reference sequence). The CDR3 spans 15 residues. In DNA form, the CDR3 reads TGTGCCAGCAGTCCAACGGGACTACTAGCGAGGGGGGTGTTCTTC. Protein sequence: CASSPTGLLARGVFF.

Regarding this clone: Distinct nucleotide sequences in the sample also encode this CDR3. The rearrangement joins TRBV28 to TRBJ2-5; 8 positions match TRBD1. The J segment lost 2 bases and the V segment lost 3 bases, leaving 2 bases of the junction unmatched. CDR1 and CDR2 from the germline V gene are MDHEN and SYDVKM. The CDR3 is made up of 14 amino acids. CDR3 amino acids: CASSLRQGQETQYF. The CDR3 region has the DNA TGTGCCAGCAGTTTGCGACAGGGGCAAGAGACCCAGTACTTC.

V gene TRBV15 combines with J gene TRBJ2-5; 8 bases agree with TRBD1. Near its end, the DNA agrees better with TRBJ2-7, so the J call may be wrong. The CDR3 length is 14 residues. Germline assignment: CDR1 LNHNV and CDR2 YYDKDF (reference sequence). The CDR3 bases are TGTGCCACCAGCAGAGATCGACAGGGGAGCGAGCAGTACTTC. Protein product: CATSRDRQGSEQYF.

J is TRBJ1-1 and V is TRBV5-6; 11 bases are shared with TRBD1. Germline V gene data show CDR1 as SGHDT and CDR2 as YYEEEE. The junction had 13 bases not matched to a gene; V was cut back by 4 bases and J by 5 bases. This CDR3 is built from 17 residues. Written as DNA, the CDR3 is TGTGCCAGCAGCCAACGGACAGGGGGCCGTCGGCGGACTGAAGCTTTCTTT. It encodes CASSQRTGGRRRTEAFF.

This clone was recorded once. V is TRBV5-1 and J is TRBJ2-7; D is unclear. Germline CDR1 SGHRS, CDR2 YFSETQ. The CDR3 spans 14 residues. V was trimmed by 2 bases and J by 4 bases, leaving 13 bases between them. The CDR3 DNA is TGCGCCAGCAGCTTAAGGGTCTCCGCATACGAGCAGTACTTC. This encodes CASSLRVSAYEQYF.

The rearrangement uses TRBV4-1 and TRBJ2-6, with D perhaps TRBD2 (5 bases). The germline CDR1 and CDR2 sequences are MGHRA and YSYEKL. The CDR3 runs to 15 residues. V lost 4 bases and J 1 base, leaving 8 bases between the germline ends. CDR3 protein: CASSLSGSGANVLTF. The CDR3 DNA reads TGCGCCAGCAGCCTTTCGGGGTCTGGGGCCAACGTCCTGACTTTC.

J is TRBJ2-1 and V is TRBV5-1; 7 bases fit TRBD2. The V gene's germline CDR1 is SGHRS and CDR2 YFSETQ. Trimming at V came to 4 bases and at J to 5 bases, leaving 6 bases not matched to a gene. The CDR3 runs to 14 residues. CDR3: CASSAGGSNNEQFF. CDR3 nucleotides: TGCGCCAGCAGCGCCGGGGGGTCCAACAATGAGCAGTTCTTC. The variable domain in full, completed from reference TRBV5-1 and TRBJ2-1, reads KAGVTQTPRYLIKTRGQQVTLSCSPISGHRSVSWYQQTPGQGLQFLFEYFSETQRNKGNFPGRFSGRQFSNSRSEMNVSTLELGDSALYLCASSAGGSNNEQFFGPGTRLTVL.

The chain combines TRBV7-2 with TRBJ2-5, with 8 bases that match TRBD2. Germline CDR1 and CDR2: SGHTA and FQGNSA. The CDR3 runs to 16 residues. The V and J ends lost 2 bases and 5 bases, in that order; junction bases with no gene match: 10. DNA for the CDR3: TGTGCCAGCAGCTTATATACGGGAGGGGGGAAGGAGACCCAGTACTTC. Translation: CASSLYTGGGKETQYF.

The sample holds one count of this clone. J is TRBJ2-1 and V is TRBV10-2; D ambiguous. Germline V gene sequence: CDR1 WSHSY, CDR2 SAAADI. CDR3 length: 13 residues. V lost 6 bases, J lost 3 bases, and 9 bases lay in between. Here the CDR3 DNA reads TGCGCCAGCAGAGGTGGGCGCTACAATGAGCAGTTCTTC. Amino acid sequence: CASRGGRYNEQFF.

The chain is built from TRBV6-1 and TRBJ1-2, with D unresolved. The CDR3 has 15 residues. Germline CDR1 and CDR2: MNHNS and SASEGT. With 5 bases removed from V and 0 bases from J, the gap between germline ends came to 13 bases. The chain's CDR3 is CASSIDPKANYGYTF. DNA for the CDR3: TGTGCCAGCAGTATCGACCCTAAAGCTAACTATGGCTACACCTTC.

The chain employs TRBV7-2 and TRBJ2-1, with D perhaps TRBD2 (6 bases). Germline V gene sequence: CDR1 SGHTA, CDR2 FQGNSA. The CDR3 sequence is 15 residues long. V gave up 6 bases and J gave up 1 base, with 13 bases separating them. Written as DNA, the CDR3 is TGTGCCAGCAGTTCAGACGGACTATCCTACAATGAGCAGTTCTTC. Translation: CASSSDGLSYNEQFF.

The V gene is TRBV28, the J gene TRBJ2-7, with D perhaps TRBD1 (6 bases). In germline, CDR1 is MDHEN, CDR2 SYDVKM. The CDR3 covers 14 residues. V lost 8 bases and J lost 2, with 16 bases in between. In DNA form, the CDR3 reads TGTGCCAGCCTTTCCATCAGGACAGCCTACGAGCAGTACTTC. Protein: CASLSIRTAYEQYF.

The chain recombines TRBV6-1 with TRBJ1-3; perhaps TRBD1 as D (5 bases). Trimming removed 5 bases from V and 0 bases from J, with 8 bases in between. CDR1 is MNHNS, CDR2 SASEGT, per germline. The CDR3 sequence is 14 residues long. The CDR3 region is CASSSGSSGNTIYF. CDR3 nucleotides: TGTGCCAGCAGTTCAGGGAGCTCTGGAAACACCATATATTTT.